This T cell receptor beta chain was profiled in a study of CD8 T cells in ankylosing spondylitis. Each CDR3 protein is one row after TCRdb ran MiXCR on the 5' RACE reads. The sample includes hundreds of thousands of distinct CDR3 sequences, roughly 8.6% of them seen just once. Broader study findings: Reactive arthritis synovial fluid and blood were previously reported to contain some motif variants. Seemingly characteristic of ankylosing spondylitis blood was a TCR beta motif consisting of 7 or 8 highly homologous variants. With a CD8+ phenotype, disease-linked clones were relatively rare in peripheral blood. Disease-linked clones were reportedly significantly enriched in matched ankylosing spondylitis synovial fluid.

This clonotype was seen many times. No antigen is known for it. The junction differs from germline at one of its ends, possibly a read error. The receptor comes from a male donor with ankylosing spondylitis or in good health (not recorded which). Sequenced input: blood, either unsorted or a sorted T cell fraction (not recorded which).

CDR3 protein: CASSLPGTEGYNEQFF. As DNA, the CDR3 is TGTGCTAGCAGTTTGCCCGGGACGGAGGGCTACAATGAGCAGTTCTTC. V usage is TRBV7-7 and J usage is TRBJ2-1; D perhaps matches TRBD2 (6 bases). Germline assignment: CDR1 SSHAT and CDR2 FNYEAQ (reference sequence). The CDR3 runs to 16 residues.